This TCR beta chain was recorded in a study of vaccination and CD4 T cells after COVID-19. This clonotype was recorded a few times. The target antigen is unknown. Sequenced with the Oncomine TCR Beta short-read assay was DNA taken from cultured CD4+ T cells. TCRdb reprocessed the PCR reads with MiXCR, giving one entry per CDR3 protein. The sample includes some 13,000 distinct CDR3 sequences, about 40% seen only once; the top ten take roughly 22%. The treatment is: approximately nine-day PBMC culture with coronavirus spike peptide pools or control peptides (ViraFEST assay). Overall study results and limits: Only post-vaccination samples contained a median about 86% of the reactive clones in convalescent patients.

The sequence derives from a human donor who had recovered from COVID-19. Sequencing was performed on CD4+ T cells from blood, cultured in vitro, taken before SARS-CoV-2 vaccination.

The CDR3 DNA follows: TGTGCCAGCAGTGAAGCAAAGAATTCACCCCTCCACTTT. This translates into CASSEAKNSPLHF. V usage is TRBV2 and J usage is TRBJ1-6; no reliable D call. The CDR3 is 13 amino acids. Germline loops: CDR1 SNHLY, CDR2 FYNNEI. Trimming shortened V by 0 bases and J by 7 bases, and 4 bases separated the two germline ends. The entire variable domain, with the rest obtained from reference TRBV2 and TRBJ1-6, is as follows: EPEVTQTPSHQVTQMGQEVILRCVPISNHLYFYWYRQILGQKVEFLVSFYNNEISEKSEIFDDQFSVERPDGSNFTLKIRSTKLEDSAMYFCASSEAKNSPLHFGNGTRLTVT.